The 22 T cell receptor beta chains given below trace back to one sample, sequenced in a study of T cell repertoires in cytomegalovirus infection. TCRdb reanalysed the reads using MiXCR and keeps one entry per CDR3 protein. The data contain hundreds of thousands of distinct CDR3 sequences, around 9.5% of them seen just once; the ten biggest clones take up 3.5% to 4.5%. The sequencing sample was made of PBMCs. The receptors were gathered from a human donor in good health (CMV status not recorded). Some clones in this sample may be carry-over from other donors' samples.

V and J are TRBV6-8 and TRBJ2-1; tentative D call: TRBD2 (6 bases). Trimming took off 0 bases at V and 9 bases at J, with 21 bases between the two ends. CDR1 MNHGY and CDR2 SAAAGT come from the germline V gene. CDR3 length: 17 amino acids. The CDR3 nucleotides read TGTGCCAGCAGTTACTCGATAAAGGGACTGCCAATCGGTGAGCAGTTCTTC. It encodes CASSYSIKGLPIGEQFF.

This clonotype was seen many times. The CDR3 DNA sequence: TGTGCCAGCAGTACGCGACTGAACACCGGGGAGCTGTTTTTT. This encodes CASSTRLNTGELFF. The V call is TRBV12-3 or TRBV12-4, the J call TRBJ2-2, with D unresolved. The CDR3 is made up of 14 amino acids. Deletions cut 5 bases from V and 1 base from J, with 8 bases between.

The chain has TRBV28 and TRBJ2-3; no reliable D call. The V end lost 5 bases, the J end lost 6 bases, and 12 bases lay between the germline ends. CDR3 length: 13 residues. The germline V gene has CDR1 MDHEN and CDR2 SYDVKM. As DNA, the CDR3 is TGTGCCAGCAGTCCCACCTTTCGGGATACGCAGTATTTT. It is translated as CASSPTFRDTQYF.

The chain uses TRBV5-1 and TRBJ1-3; D is uncertain. The CDR3 loop spans 18 amino acids. Trimming stripped 0 bases from V and 2 bases from J, with 18 bases between. Germline-derived CDR1 and CDR2 are SGHRS and YFSETQ. In nucleotides, the CDR3 is TGCGCCAGCAGCTTGGGGTCACATCGTCCATTCGCTGGAAACACCATATATTTT. Its translation: CASSLGSHRPFAGNTIYF.

This clonotype was counted ten times or more. The chain links TRBV7-3 to TRBJ2-1; the match to TRBD2 covers 10 bases. The CDR3 has 15 residues. The V and J ends lost 4 bases and 5 bases, in that order; junction bases with no gene match: 5. Germline loops: CDR1 SGHTA, CDR2 FQGTGA. CDR3 in amino acids: CASSSGLADHNEQFF. The CDR3 coding sequence is TGTGCCAGCAGCTCCGGACTAGCGGATCACAATGAGCAGTTCTTC.

This clonotype was seen a few times. This rearrangement joins TRBV7-3 to TRBJ2-2; 11 bases fit TRBD2. This CDR3 contains 14 residues. V lost 5 bases and J lost 6; bases outside the gene matches: 2. CDR1 and CDR2 (germline): SGHTA, FQGTGA. The CDR3 nucleotides read TGTGCCAGCAGCCCTAGCGGGAGGCCCGGGGAGCTGTTTTTT. Encoded protein: CASSPSGRPGELFF.

This clonotype showed up just a few times. The chain links TRBV28 to TRBJ2-3; tentative D call: TRBD2 (6 bases). This CDR3 is 16 amino acids long. The germline CDR1 and CDR2 sequences are MDHEN and SYDVKM. The V end lost 5 bases, the J end lost 1 base, and 16 bases lay between the germline ends. CDR3 sequence: CASSDPRGGGTDTQYF. The DNA of the CDR3 is TGTGCCAGCAGTGACCCCCGGGGAGGCGGCACAGATACGCAGTATTTT. The whole variable domain, remainder taken from reference TRBV28 and TRBJ2-3, is DVKVTQSSRYLVKRTGEKVFLECVQDMDHENMFWYRQDPGLGLRLIYFSYDVKMKEKGDIPEGYSVSREKKERFSLILESASTNQTSMYLCASSDPRGGGTDTQYFGPGTRLTVL.

This clonotype was seen at least ten times. This chain joins TRBV4-2 and TRBJ2-5, with TRBD2 identical over 9 bases. Germline lookup yields CDR1 LGHNA and CDR2 YNFKEQ. Trimming at V came to 1 base and at J to 7 bases, leaving 10 bases not matched to a gene. This CDR3 has 16 residues. CDR3 loop: CASSQGASGVVGTQYF. The CDR3 DNA is TGTGCCAGCAGCCAAGGAGCTAGCGGGGTCGTTGGGACCCAGTACTTC.

The chain has TRBV5-8 and TRBJ2-1; 10 positions match TRBD2. V shed 3 bases and J 8 bases; nucleotides not matched to a gene: 11. CDR1 SGHTS and CDR2 YDEGEE come from the germline V gene. The CDR3 sequence is 16 residues long. The CDR3 sequence: CASSSPGLALGDEQFF. In nucleotides, the CDR3 is TGTGCCAGCAGCTCGCCGGGACTAGCGTTAGGGGATGAGCAGTTCTTC.

This clonotype was observed a handful of times. The chain links TRBV4-2 to TRBJ1-2, with D tentatively TRBD1 (5 bases). Trimming removed 0 bases from V and 6 bases from J, with 23 bases in between. The CDR3 has 18 amino acids. Germline V gene sequence: CDR1 LGHNA, CDR2 YNFKEQ. Here the CDR3 reads CASSQDWGINFASDGYTF. In nucleotides, the CDR3 is TGTGCCAGCAGCCAAGATTGGGGGATTAACTTCGCCTCTGATGGCTACACCTTC.

The chain carries TRBV19 and TRBJ2-7; 9 bases are shared with TRBD2. This CDR3 has 16 amino acids. V dropped 1 base and J dropped 2; count of bases not matched to a gene: 6. Germline V CDR1 and CDR2: LNHDA, SQIVND (reference sequence). In DNA form, the CDR3 reads TGTGCCAGTAGTATAGGAGGTAGCGGGGGAACCTACGAGCAGTACTTC. It encodes CASSIGGSGGTYEQYF. Filled out from reference TRBV19 and TRBJ2-7, the complete variable domain reads DGGITQSPKYLFRKEGQNVTLSCEQNLNHDAMYWYRQDPGQGLRLIYYSQIVNDFQKGDIAEGYSVSREKKESFPLTVTSAQKNPTAFYLCASSIGGSGGTYEQYFGPGTRLTVT.

Ten or more counts support this clonotype. V is TRBV7-8 and J is TRBJ2-1; 10 nucleotides match TRBD2. The junction had 7 bases not matched to a gene; V was cut back by 2 bases and J by 9 bases. Germline CDR1 SGHVS, CDR2 FQNEAQ. The CDR3 is 15 residues long. CDR3 sequence: CASSLSGRALLEQFF. The CDR3 region has the DNA TGTGCCAGCAGCTTAAGCGGGAGGGCCCTTCTTGAGCAGTTCTTC.

This clonotype was counted between two and nine times. The CDR3 nucleotides read TGTGCCAGCAGTGAACAGGGAAACGAGCAGTACTTC. Translating gives CASSEQGNEQYF. The gene calls are TRBV2 and TRBJ2-7, with a tentative D call TRBD1 (5 bases). CDR3 length: 12 residues. Germline values: CDR1 SNHLY, CDR2 FYNNEI. Trimming removed 2 bases at V and 5 bases at J, with 7 bases between.

This clonotype was observed at least ten times. The chain has TRBV12-3 or TRBV12-4 and TRBJ2-2, with a possible D match to TRBD2 (6 bases). V lost 2 bases, J lost 1 base, and 8 bases lay in between. CDR3 length: 15 amino acids. The CDR3 DNA follows: TGTGCCAGCAGTTTACAGGGAGGGAACACCGGGGAGCTGTTTTTT. It yields the protein CASSLQGGNTGELFF.

This clonotype was recorded at least ten times. The rearrangement links TRBV6-2 or TRBV6-3 to TRBJ1-1; D gene unclear. CDR1 is MNHEY and CDR2 is SVGEGT in the germline V gene. The CDR3 totals 12 residues. V lost 4 bases to trimming and J lost 5 bases, with 8 bases between them. CDR3: CASSWLGTEAFF. CDR3 nucleotides: TGTGCCAGCAGTTGGTTGGGGACTGAAGCTTTCTTT.

This chain links TRBV28 with TRBJ2-3, with unresolved D. V lost 3 bases, J lost 3 bases, and 13 bases lay in between. This CDR3 has 15 amino acids. CDR1 is MDHEN and CDR2 is SYDVKM in the germline V gene. The CDR3 nucleotides read TGTGCCAGCAGTTTCGAGCAGCCCGAGACAGATACGCAGTATTTT. Translated, it gives CASSFEQPETDTQYF.

This clonotype was counted a single time. The chain recombines TRBV7-2 with TRBJ2-7; TRBD1 agrees at 10 bases. CDR1 SGHTA and CDR2 FQGNSA come from the germline V gene. V shed 4 bases and J 5 bases; nucleotides not matched to a gene: 5. The CDR3 is 14 residues long. The chain's CDR3 is CASSSRQGADEQYF. CDR3 bases: TGTGCCAGCAGCTCAAGACAGGGGGCCGACGAGCAGTACTTC.

This clonotype turned up a few times. The rearrangement uses TRBV11-2 and TRBJ2-7, with no clear D. Trimming cost V 5 bases and J 1 base, with 12 bases left between them. Per germline, CDR1 SGHAT and CDR2 FQNNGV. The CDR3 runs to 14 residues. The CDR3 nucleotides are TGTGCCAGCAGCCGCTCCAGAGGATCCTACGAGCAGTACTTC. Translating it yields CASSRSRGSYEQYF.

The chain combines TRBV7-3 with TRBJ1-1, with no clear D. The CDR3 is 13 amino acids. Germline V gene sequence: CDR1 SGHTA, CDR2 FQGTGA. V was clipped by 5 bases and J by 5 bases, with 12 bases between them. CDR3 sequence: CASSLTAQTEAFF. The CDR3 nucleotides read TGTGCCAGCAGCCTGACGGCGCAAACTGAAGCTTTCTTT.

This clonotype was seen at least ten times. The V call is TRBV7-8, the J call TRBJ1-2; a possible D gene is TRBD1 (6 bases). Trimming shortened V by 6 bases and J by 6 bases, and 17 bases separated the two germline ends. This CDR3 region has 14 residues. Looked up from germline, CDR1 is SGHVS and CDR2 is FQNEAQ. The CDR3 region has the DNA TGTGCCAGCAGTTATATGGGAACAGGGAATGGCTACACCTTC. It translates to CASSYMGTGNGYTF.

This clonotype was recorded many times. The V and J genes are TRBV11-2 and TRBJ2-2; the match to TRBD2 covers 15 bases. This CDR3 region has 17 residues. Germline loops: CDR1 SGHAT, CDR2 FQNNGV. With V trimmed by 4 bases and J by 4 bases, 4 bases remained unmatched. The CDR3 loop reads CASSSGLAGGVTGELFF. Here the CDR3 DNA reads TGTGCCAGCAGCTCGGGACTAGCGGGGGGCGTCACCGGGGAGCTGTTTTTT. The full variable domain, its missing parts supplied by reference TRBV11-2 and TRBJ2-2, is EAGVAQSPRYKIIEKRQSVAFWCNPISGHATLYWYQQILGQGPKLLIQFQNNGVVDDSQLPKDRFSAERLKGVDSTLKIQPAKLEDSAVYLCASSSGLAGGVTGELFFGEGSRLTVL.

This clonotype was recorded at least ten times. For the CDR3, the DNA is TGTGCCAGCAGCCAAGATCTAGCGGGGACCTACTCCTACGAGCAGTACTTC. Translating it yields CASSQDLAGTYSYEQYF. This rearrangement joins TRBV4-2 to TRBJ2-7; 9 bases map to TRBD2. CDR1 is LGHNA and CDR2 is YNFKEQ in the germline V gene. Losses at the gene ends were 0 bases for V and 0 bases for J; bases not matched to a gene: 6. There are 17 residues in the CDR3.